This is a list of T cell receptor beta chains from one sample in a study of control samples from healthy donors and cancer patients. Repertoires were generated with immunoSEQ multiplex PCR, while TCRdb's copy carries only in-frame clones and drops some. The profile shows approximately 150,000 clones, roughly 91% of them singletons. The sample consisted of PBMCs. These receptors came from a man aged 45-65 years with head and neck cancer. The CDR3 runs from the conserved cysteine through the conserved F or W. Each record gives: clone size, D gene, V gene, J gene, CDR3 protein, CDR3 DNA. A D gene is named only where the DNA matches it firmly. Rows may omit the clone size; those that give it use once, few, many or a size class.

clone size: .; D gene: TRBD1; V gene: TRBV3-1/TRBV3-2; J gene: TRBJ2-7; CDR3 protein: CASRLERDRGGEQYF; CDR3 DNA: TGTGCCAGCAGGCTAGAGCGGGACAGGGGAGGCGAGCAGTACTTC
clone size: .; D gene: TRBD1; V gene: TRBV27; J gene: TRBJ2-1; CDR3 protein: CASMLTGNNEQFF; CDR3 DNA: TGTGCCAGTATGCTGACAGGGAACAATGAGCAGTTCTTC
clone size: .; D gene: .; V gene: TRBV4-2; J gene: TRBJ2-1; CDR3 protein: CASSKGWGRRISSYNEQFF; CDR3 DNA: TGTGCCAGCAGCAAAGGGTGGGGACGGAGGATTAGCTCCTACAATGAGCAGTTCTTC
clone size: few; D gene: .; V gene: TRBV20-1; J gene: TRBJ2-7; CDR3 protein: CSADREHEQYF; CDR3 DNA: TGCAGTGCCGATCGCGAACACGAGCAGTACTTC
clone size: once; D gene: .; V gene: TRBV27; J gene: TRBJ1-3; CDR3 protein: CASSLSAGLSGNTIYF; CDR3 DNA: TGTGCCAGCAGTTTATCAGCCGGTCTCTCTGGAAACACCATATATTTT
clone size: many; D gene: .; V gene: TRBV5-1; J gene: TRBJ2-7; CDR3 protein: CASSPVDRISQYF; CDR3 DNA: TGCGCCAGCAGCCCCGTAGACAGGATCTCTCAATACTTC
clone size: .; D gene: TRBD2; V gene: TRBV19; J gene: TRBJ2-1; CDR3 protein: CASNRLASNNEQFF; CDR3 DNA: TGTGCCAGTAACAGACTAGCCTCAAACAATGAGCAGTTCTTC
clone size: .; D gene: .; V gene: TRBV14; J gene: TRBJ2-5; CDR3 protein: CASSQAPFGETQYF; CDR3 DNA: TGTGCCAGCAGCCAAGCCCCGTTCGGAGAGACCCAGTACTTC
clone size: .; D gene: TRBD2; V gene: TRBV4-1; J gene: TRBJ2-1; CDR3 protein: CASKGPNSGNLYNEQFF; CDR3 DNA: TGCGCCAGCAAAGGGCCCAATAGCGGGAATTTATACAATGAGCAGTTCTTC
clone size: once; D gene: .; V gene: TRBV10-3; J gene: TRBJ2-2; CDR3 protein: CAISGGGANTGELFF; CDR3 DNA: TGTGCCATCAGTGGAGGGGGAGCGAACACCGGGGAGCTGTTTTTT
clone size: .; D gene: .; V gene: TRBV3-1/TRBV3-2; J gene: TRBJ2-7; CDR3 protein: CASSLLSYEQYF; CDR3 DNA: TGTGCCAGCAGCCTCCTCTCCTACGAGCAGTACTTC
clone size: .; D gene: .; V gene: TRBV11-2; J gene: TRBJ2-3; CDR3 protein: CASSSTLSRGDTQYF; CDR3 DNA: TGTGCCAGCAGCTCGACTCTTTCCCGTGGAGATACGCAGTATTTT
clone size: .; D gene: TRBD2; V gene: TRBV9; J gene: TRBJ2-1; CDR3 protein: CASSVQGGGTQFF; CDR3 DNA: TGTGCCAGCAGCGTTCAAGGCGGGGGGACACAGTTCTTC
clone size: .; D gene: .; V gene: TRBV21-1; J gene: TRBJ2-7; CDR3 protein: CASRKGDTDNLYEQYF; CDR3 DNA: TGTGCCAGCCGAAAGGGGGACACGGACAACTTATACGAGCAGTACTTC
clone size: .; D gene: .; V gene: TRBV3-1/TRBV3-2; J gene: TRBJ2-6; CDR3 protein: CASSQEGRKSGANVLTF; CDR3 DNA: TGTGCCAGCAGCCAAGAAGGTCGAAAGTCTGGGGCCAACGTCCTGACTTTC
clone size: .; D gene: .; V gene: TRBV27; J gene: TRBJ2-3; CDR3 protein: CASSSGLLPDTQYF; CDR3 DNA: TGTGCCAGCAGTTCGGGACTCCTCCCAGATACGCAGTATTTT
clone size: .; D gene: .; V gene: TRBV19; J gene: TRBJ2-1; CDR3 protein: CASSTGVSSYNEQFF; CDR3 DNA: TGTGCCAGTAGTACCGGGGTGAGCTCCTACAATGAGCAGTTCTTC
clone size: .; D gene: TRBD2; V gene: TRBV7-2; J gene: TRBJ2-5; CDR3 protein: CASSLVAGGWETQYF; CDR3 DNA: TGTGCCAGCAGCTTAGTAGCGGGGGGGTGGGAGACCCAGTACTTC
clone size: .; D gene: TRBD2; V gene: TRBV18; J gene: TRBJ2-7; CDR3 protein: CASSRLAGGSILNYEQYF; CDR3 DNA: TGTGCCAGCTCTCGCCTAGCGGGAGGCAGTATTCTCAACTACGAGCAGTACTTC
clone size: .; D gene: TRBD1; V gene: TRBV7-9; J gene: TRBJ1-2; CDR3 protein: CASSLAALGQGANYGYTF; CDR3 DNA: TGTGCCAGCAGCTTAGCAGCCCTGGGGCAGGGGGCGAACTATGGCTACACCTTC
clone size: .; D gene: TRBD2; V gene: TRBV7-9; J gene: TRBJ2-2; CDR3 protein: CASSFARGDTGELFF; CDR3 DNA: TGTGCCAGCAGTTTTGCGCGGGGGGACACCGGGGAGCTGTTTTTT
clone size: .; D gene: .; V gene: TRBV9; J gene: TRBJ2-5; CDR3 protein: CASSVGQGKETQYF; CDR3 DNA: TGTGCCAGCAGCGTAGGTCAGGGCAAAGAGACCCAGTACTTC